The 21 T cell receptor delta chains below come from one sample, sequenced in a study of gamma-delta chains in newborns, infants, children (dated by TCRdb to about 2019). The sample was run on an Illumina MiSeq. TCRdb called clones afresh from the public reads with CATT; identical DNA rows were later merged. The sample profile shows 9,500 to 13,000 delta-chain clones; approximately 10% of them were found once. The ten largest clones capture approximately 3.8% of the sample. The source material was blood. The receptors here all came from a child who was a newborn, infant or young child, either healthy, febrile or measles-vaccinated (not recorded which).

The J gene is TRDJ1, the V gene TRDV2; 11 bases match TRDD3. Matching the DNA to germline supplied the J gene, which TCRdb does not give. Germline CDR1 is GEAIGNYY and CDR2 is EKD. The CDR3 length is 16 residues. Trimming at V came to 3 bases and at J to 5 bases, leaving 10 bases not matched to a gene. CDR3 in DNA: TGTGCCTGTGACGTACTGGGGGATAGTATGACAGATAAACTCATCTTT. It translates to CACDVLGDSMTDKLIF.

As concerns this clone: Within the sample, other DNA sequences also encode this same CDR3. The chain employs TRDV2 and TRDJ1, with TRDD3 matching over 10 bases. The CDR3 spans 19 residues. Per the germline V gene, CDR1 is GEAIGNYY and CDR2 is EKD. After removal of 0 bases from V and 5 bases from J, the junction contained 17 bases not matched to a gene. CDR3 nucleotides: TGTGCCTGTGACACCGGAAGACTGGGGGATTCAAAGCACCCGGATAAACTCATCTTT. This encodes CACDTGRLGDSKHPDKLIF.

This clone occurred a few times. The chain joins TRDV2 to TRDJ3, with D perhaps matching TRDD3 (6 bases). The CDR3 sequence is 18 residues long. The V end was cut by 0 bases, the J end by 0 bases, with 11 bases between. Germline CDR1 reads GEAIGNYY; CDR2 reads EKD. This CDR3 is CACDTTGPRSWDTRQMFF. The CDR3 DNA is TGTGCCTGTGACACCACTGGGCCACGCTCCTGGGACACCCGACAGATGTTTTTC.

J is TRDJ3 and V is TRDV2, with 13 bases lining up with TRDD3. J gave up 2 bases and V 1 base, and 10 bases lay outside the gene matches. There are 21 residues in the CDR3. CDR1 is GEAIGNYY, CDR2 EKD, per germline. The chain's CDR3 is CACDTPTGGYGRTWDTRQMFF. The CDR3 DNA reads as TGTGCCTGTGACACTCCCACTGGGGGATACGGTCGTACCTGGGACACCCGACAGATGTTTTTC.

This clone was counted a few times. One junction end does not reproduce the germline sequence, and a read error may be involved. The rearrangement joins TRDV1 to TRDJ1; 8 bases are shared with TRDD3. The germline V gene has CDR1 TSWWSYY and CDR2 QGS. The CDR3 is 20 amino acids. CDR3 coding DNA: TGTGCTCTTGGGGATCGGGCCCCTACGTCTGGGGGACCGTACACCGATAGACTCATCTTT. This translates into CALGDRAPTSGGPYTDRLIF.

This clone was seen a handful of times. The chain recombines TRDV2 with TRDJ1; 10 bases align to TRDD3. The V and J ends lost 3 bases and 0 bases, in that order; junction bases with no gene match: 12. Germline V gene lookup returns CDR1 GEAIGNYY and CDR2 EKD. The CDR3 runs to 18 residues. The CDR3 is CACDELGDGGTYTDKLIF. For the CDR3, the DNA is TGTGCCTGTGACGAACTGGGGGATGGGGGTACGTACACCGATAAACTCATCTTT.

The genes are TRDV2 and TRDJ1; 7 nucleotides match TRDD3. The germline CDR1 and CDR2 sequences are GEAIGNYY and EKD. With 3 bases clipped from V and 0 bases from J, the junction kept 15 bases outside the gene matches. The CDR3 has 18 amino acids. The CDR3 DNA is TGTGCCTGTGACTCTTTGGAGGCTCTGGGGGCTCACACCGATAAACTCATCTTT. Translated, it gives CACDSLEALGAHTDKLIF.

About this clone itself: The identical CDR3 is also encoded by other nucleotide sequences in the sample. For the CDR3, the DNA is TGTGCCTGTGACACCGTAGGGATGTACACCGATAAACTCATCTTT. Its translation: CACDTVGMYTDKLIF. The rearrangement joins TRDV2 to TRDJ1; possible D gene TRDD3, 5 bases. With 0 bases removed from V and 0 bases from J, the gap between germline ends came to 10 bases. The length of the CDR3 is 15 residues. Germline V gene sequence: CDR1 GEAIGNYY, CDR2 EKD.

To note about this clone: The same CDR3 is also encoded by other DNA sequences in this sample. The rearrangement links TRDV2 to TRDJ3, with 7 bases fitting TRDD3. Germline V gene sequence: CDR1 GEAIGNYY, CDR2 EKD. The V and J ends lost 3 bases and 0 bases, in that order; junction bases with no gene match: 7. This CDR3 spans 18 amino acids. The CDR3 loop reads CACDPLGEPSWDTRQMFF. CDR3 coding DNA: TGTGCCTGTGACCCCTTGGGGGAACCCTCCTGGGACACCCGACAGATGTTTTTC.

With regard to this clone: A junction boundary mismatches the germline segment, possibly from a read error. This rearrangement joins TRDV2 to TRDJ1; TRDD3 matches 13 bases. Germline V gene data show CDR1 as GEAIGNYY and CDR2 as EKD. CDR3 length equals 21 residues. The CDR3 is CACDTLNPTGGYVDPSDKFIF. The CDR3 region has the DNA TGTGCCTGTGACACCTTGAACCCCACTGGGGGATACGTGGACCCCAGTGATAAATTCATCTTT.

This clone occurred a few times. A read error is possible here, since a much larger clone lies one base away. In DNA form, the CDR3 reads TGTGCCTGTGACAATATTGGATCTTACACCGATAAACTCACCTTT. The encoded protein is CACDNIGSYTDKLTF. The rearrangement links TRDV2 to TRDJ1; D gene uncertain. Germline V gene data show CDR1 as GEAIGNYY and CDR2 as EKD. This CDR3 is 15 amino acids long.

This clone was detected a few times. CDR3 sequence reads: CACDTLGSGAGGRRYTDKLIF. The CDR3 DNA follows: TGTGCCTGTGACACCCTAGGGTCGGGAGCTGGGGGACGTCGGTACACCGATAAACTCATCTTT. V usage is TRDV2 and J usage is TRDJ1; TRDD3 agrees at 8 bases. The CDR3 length is 21 residues. Germline V gene data show CDR1 as GEAIGNYY and CDR2 as EKD. V lost 0 bases, J lost 0 bases, and 20 bases stayed unmatched.

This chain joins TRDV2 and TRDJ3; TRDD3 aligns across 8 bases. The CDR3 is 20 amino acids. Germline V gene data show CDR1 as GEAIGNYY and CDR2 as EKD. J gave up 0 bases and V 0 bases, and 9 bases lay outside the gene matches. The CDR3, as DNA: TGTGCCTGTGACACCAACTGGGGGCCCTCGAGCTCCTGGGACACCCGACAGATGTTTTTC. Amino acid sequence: CACDTNWGPSSSWDTRQMFF.

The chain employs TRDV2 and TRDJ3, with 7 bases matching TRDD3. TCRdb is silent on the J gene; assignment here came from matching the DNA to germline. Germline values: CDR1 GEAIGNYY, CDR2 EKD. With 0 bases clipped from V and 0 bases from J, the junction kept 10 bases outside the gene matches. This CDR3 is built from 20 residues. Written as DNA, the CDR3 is TGTGCCTGTGACACCGTTCTGGGGGGCGACAGCTCCTGGGACACCCGACAGATGTTTTTC. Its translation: CACDTVLGGDSSWDTRQMFF.

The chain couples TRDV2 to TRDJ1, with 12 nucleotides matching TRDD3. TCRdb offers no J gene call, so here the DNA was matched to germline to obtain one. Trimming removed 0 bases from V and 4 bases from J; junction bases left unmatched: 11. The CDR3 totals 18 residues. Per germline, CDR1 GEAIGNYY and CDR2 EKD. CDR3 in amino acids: CACDTVPWGIRGVDKLIF. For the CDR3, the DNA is TGTGCCTGTGACACCGTACCCTGGGGGATACGGGGGGTCGATAAACTCATCTTT.

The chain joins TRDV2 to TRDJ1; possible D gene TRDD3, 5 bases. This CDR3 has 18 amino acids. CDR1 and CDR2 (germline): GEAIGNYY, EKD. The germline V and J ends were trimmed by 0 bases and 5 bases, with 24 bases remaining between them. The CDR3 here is CACDTVEDHRLEGDKLIF. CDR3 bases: TGTGCCTGTGACACCGTGGAGGATCATCGACTGGAGGGGGATAAACTCATCTTT.

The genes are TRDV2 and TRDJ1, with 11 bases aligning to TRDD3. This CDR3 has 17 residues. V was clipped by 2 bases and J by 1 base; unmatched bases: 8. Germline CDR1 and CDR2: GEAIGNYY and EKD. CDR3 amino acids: CACDNLLGDKATDKLIF. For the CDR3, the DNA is TGTGCCTGTGACAATTTACTGGGGGATAAGGCCACCGATAAACTCATCTTT.

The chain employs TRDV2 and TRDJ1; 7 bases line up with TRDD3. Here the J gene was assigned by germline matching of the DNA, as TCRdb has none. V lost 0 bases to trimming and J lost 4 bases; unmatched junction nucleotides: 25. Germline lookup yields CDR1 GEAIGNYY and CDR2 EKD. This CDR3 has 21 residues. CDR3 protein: CACDTVGVAAGGSDPNDKLIF. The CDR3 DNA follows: TGTGCCTGTGACACCGTGGGGGTGGCTGCGGGGGGATCTGACCCGAACGATAAACTCATCTTT.

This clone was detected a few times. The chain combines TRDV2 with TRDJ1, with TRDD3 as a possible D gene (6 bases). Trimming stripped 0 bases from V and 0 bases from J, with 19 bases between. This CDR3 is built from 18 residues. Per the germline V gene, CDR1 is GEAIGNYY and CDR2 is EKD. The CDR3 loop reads CACDTVGRGGTYTDKLIF. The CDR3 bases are TGTGCCTGTGACACCGTAGGGAGAGGGGGAACGTACACCGATAAACTCATCTTT.

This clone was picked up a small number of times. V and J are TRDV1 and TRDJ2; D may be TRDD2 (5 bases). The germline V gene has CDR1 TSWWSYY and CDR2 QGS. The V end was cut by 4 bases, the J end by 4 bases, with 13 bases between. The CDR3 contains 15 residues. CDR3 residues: CALGALRLGTAQLFF. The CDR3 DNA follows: TGTGCTCTTGGGGCCCTTCGCTTGGGGACAGCACAACTCTTCTTT.

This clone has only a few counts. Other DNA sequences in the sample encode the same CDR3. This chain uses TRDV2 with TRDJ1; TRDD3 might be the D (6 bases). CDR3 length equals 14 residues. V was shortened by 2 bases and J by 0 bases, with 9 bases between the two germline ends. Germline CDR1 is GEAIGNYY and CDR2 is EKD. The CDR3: CACDMWGDTDKLIF. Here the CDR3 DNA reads TGTGCCTGTGACATGTGGGGGGACACCGATAAACTCATCTTT.